This T cell receptor (beta chain) appears in the sequencing data of a study of shared clonotypes between healthy human individuals. Donors were healthy HIV-negative adults without recently reported acute infections or vaccinations. The count of this clone is one. This is likely an artifact of a read error, given a far larger clone one base away. Trimming took 0 bases from V and 5 from J; bases not matched to a gene: 3. This CDR3 is built from 15 residues. Germline V gene lookup returns CDR1 LGHNA and CDR2 YNFKEQ. Assay execution proceeded at the deep level. Ten immunoSEQ deep assay plates served to sequence unsorted PBMC DNA. Per the original methods: Because ImmunoSEQ provided only junction sequences with no quality scores, the filtering differed. Here immunoSEQ multiplex PCR was the method, and the copy in TCRdb shows in-frame clones only, minus some. V, J and clone size derive from that table, while D and trimming were established from the DNA sequence. The table shows around 500,000 clones, with 79% occurring only once.

Material for sequencing was PBMCs. The clonotype comes from a woman aged 40 to 50 in good health. Some clones in this sample may be carry-over from other donors' samples. The chain employs TRBV4-2 and TRBJ2-2, with TRBD2 matching 7 bases. The CDR3 loop reads CASSQDRGSTGELFF. As DNA, the CDR3 is TGTGCCAGCAGCCAAGATCGCGGGAGTACCGGGGAGCTGTTTTTT.